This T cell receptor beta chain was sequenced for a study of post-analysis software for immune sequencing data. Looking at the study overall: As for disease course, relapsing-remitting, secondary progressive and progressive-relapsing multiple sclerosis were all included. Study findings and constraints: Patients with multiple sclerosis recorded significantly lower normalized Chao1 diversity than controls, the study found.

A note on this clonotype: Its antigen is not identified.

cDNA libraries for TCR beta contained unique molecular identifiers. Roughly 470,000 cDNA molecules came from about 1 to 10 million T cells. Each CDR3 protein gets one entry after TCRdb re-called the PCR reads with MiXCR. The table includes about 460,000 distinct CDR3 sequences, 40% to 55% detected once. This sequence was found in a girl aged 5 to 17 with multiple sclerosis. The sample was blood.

The CDR3 DNA sequence: TGTGCCAGCAGCTTAGCGCCCCTCCAAGAGACCCAGTACTTC. It codes for CASSLAPLQETQYF. The chain couples TRBV7-9 to TRBJ2-4, with D hard to call. The J call may be in error: the DNA end matches TRBJ2-5 better. The V gene's germline CDR1 is SEHNR and CDR2 FQNEAQ (reference sequence). The CDR3 has 14 amino acids.